The clone carrying this T cell receptor beta chain was detected many times. The antigen remains unidentified. Blood was drawn (six milliliters of peripheral blood) at each of two time points. From genomic DNA, two-round multiplex PCR was used to amplify TCR beta CDR3. Specific primers for each TRBV and TRBJ gene were what first-round PCR used. MiXCR was run by TCRdb on the multiplex PCR reads, yielding one entry per CDR3 protein. The table shows fewer than 30,000 distinct CDR3 sequences, with 25% to 35% occurring only once. Germline CDR1 MGHDK, CDR2 SYGVNS. The CDR3 has 13 residues. V gave up 4 bases and J gave up 0 bases, with 6 bases separating them. This sample was included in a study of prognosis after radiotherapy for stage I lung cancer. Study-wide background: While 15 patients showed no significant progression after radiotherapy, several developed distant metastases at a median of 7 months. Study conclusions and caveats: The way patients used TRBV and TRBJ genes reportedly differed depending on whether they had metastases.

The genes are TRBV25-1 and TRBJ1-1; D not certain. The sequencing used PBMCs, collected before or after stereotactic body radiation therapy (not recorded which). This receptor was identified in a donor of 50 years or more with non-small cell lung cancer. The CDR3 nucleotides read TGTGCCAGCAGTGGCCCCATGAACACTGAAGCTTTCTTT. Translated: CASSGPMNTEAFF. Drawing the rest from reference TRBV25-1 and TRBJ1-1, the complete variable domain is EADIYQTPRYLVIGTGKKITLECSQTMGHDKMYWYQQDPGMELHLIHYSYGVNSTEKGDLSSESTVSRIRTEHFPLTLESARPSHTSQYLCASSGPMNTEAFFGQGTRLTVV.